This entry is about one TCR beta chain. What this receptor recognizes is not known. Base qualities are not recorded, but no much larger clone differs from it by a single base. This specimen comes from a study of memory CD8 T cells in hepatitis C reinfection (dated by TCRdb to between 2016 and 2019). About the study as a whole: A few donors spontaneously resolved two consecutive HCV infections, while two donors cleared a primary infection but became chronically infected after reinfection. HCV reinfection was defined by a positive HCV RNA test following two negative tests taken at least 60 days apart. Samples for the late or post reinfection time point were taken from 12 to 24 weeks after reinfection was detected. Across an HCV reinfection episode in several donors, the study followed the TCR beta repertoire of virus-specific CD8 T cells over time. Between about 2008 and 2012, about 5 reinfection cases with stored pre-reinfection samples were identified. In the reinfection study, participants who had previously resolved an HCV infection were followed up every 3 months. The paper as a whole reports these results and caveats: Because the study included only a handful of donors, definitive conclusions about public clonotypes linked to secondary clearance could not be reached.

CDR1 and CDR2, per the germline V gene, are MGHRA and YSYEKL. The CDR3 measures 16 amino acids from cysteine to phenylalanine. The retained sequence is limited to the CDR3, 48 bases, with the frame set at the first base. V loses 1 base at its end and J loses 2 bases; junction bases beyond the gene matches: 0. To prepare the library, the immunoSEQ multiplex PCR assay was applied. Genomic DNA was pulled from the sorted cells, and the automated high-throughput method of Adaptive Biotechnologies was used to sequence the TCR beta V, D and J regions. A two-step, bias-controlled multiplex PCR was used to amplify the CDR3 regions. Amplified TCR beta libraries were sequenced on an Illumina instrument. Per the authors' processing: The demultiplexed reads were processed to cut down on amplification and sequencing bias, and the IMGT database was used to assign CDR3 sequences to gene families. ImmunoSEQ software version 2.0 was used to analyze repertoire data. Clonotype lists were filtered to remove out-of-frame sequences as well as sequences containing stop codons in the CDR3. Clonotypes with a frequency below 0.01% were excluded because such low-frequency clonotypes corresponded to less than one cell. Richness was calculated by dividing observed richness by the number of input cells, and evenness was calculated by dividing Shannon entropy by the log of observed richness. Simpson diversity and Morisita-Horn overlap indices were used to quantify repertoire diversity and similarity between time points. Clonotypes were sorted into dominant (>1%), sub-dominant (0.5-0.99%), low abundance (0.1-0.49%) or lowest abundance (<0.1%) groups. The germline index was obtained by subtracting total nucleotide additions from total CDR3 length and then dividing the result by total CDR3 length. TCRdb stores this immuneACCESS table with in-frame sequences only. Part of the clones is absent; in the studies checked, under half of the shortfall reflects unresolved V genes, and no reason is known for the rest. V, J and clone size derive from that table, while D and trimming were established from the DNA sequence. Across this sample there are a few thousand clones, with about 91% seen only once. The ten biggest clones cover approximately 27% of the sample.

In the paper's terms, the time point label means: late/post reinfection, 12 to 24 weeks after detection. The sorted cells were sequenced directly ex vivo, without any in vitro expansion ahead of TCR sequencing. Donors were people who inject drugs enrolled in the Montreal Acute Hepatitis C Cohort Study (HEPCO) in Canada. As controls, total naive CD8 T cells, sorted as viable CD3+ CD8+ CD45RO-, were obtained from two donors at each of the three reinfection time points. Before sorting, cryopreserved peripheral blood mononuclear cells were thawed and used as the source for purifying CD8 T cells. The MACS CD8+ T cell Isolation Kit was used to enrich CD8 T cells through negative selection. Cells were sorted on a BD FACSAria II sorter running FACSDiva software, and FlowJo was used to analyze the data.

This chain joins TRBV4-1 to TRBJ2-1; TRBD2 fits 12 bases in the junction. Sequencing was done on a sample of naive CD8+ T cells sorted from blood. In the paper's terms, the cell subset or site label means: total naive CD8+CD45RO- T cells. The sequence was obtained from a man between 45 and 60 years old with hepatitis C virus infection. The DNA sequence follows: TGCGCCAGCAGCCAAGGGACTAGCGGGGCCTACAATGAGCAGTTCTTC. This translates into CASSQGTSGAYNEQFF.